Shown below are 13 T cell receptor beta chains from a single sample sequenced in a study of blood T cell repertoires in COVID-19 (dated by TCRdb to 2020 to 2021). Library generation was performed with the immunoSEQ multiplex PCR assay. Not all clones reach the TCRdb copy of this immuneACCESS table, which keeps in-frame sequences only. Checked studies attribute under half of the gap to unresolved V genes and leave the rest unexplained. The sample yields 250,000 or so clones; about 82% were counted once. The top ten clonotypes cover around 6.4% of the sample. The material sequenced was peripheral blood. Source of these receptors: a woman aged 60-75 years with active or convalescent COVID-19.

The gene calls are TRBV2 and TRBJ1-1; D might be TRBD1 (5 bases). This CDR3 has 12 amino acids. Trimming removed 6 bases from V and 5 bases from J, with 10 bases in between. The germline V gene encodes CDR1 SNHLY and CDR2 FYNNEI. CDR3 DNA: TGTGCCAGCAGGGGACTGGGGACTGAAGCTTTCTTT. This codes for CASRGLGTEAFF.

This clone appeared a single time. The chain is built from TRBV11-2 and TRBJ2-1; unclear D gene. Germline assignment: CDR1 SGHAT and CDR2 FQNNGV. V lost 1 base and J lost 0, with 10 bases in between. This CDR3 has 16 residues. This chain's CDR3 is CASSLVGRSSYNEQFF. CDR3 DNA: TGTGCCAGCAGCTTAGTCGGCCGGAGCTCCTACAATGAGCAGTTCTTC.

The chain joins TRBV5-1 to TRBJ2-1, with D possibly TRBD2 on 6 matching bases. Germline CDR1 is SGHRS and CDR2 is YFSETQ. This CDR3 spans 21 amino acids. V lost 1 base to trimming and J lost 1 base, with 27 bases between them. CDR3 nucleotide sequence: TGCGCCAGCAGCTTGAGGTCTCGGGGGTCAATGAGCGGGCCATCCTACAATGAGCAGTTCTTC. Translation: CASSLRSRGSMSGPSYNEQFF.

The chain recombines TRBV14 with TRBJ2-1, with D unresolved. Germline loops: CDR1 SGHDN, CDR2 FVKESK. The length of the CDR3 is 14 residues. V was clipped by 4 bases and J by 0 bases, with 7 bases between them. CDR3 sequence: CASSPGFSYNEQFF. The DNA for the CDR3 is TGTGCCAGCAGCCCCGGGTTCTCCTACAATGAGCAGTTCTTC. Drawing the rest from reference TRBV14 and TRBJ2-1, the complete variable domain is EAGVTQFPSHSVIEKGQTVTLRCDPISGHDNLYWYRRVMGKEIKFLLHFVKESKQDESGMPNNRFLAERTGGTYSTLKVQPAELEDSGVYFCASSPGFSYNEQFFGPGTRLTVL.

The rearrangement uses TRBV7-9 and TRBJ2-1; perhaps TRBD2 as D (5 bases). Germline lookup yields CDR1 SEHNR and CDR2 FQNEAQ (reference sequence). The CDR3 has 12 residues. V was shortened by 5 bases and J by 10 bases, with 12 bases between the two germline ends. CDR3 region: CASSISDFEQFF. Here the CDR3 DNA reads TGTGCCAGCAGCATTTCGGACTTCGAGCAGTTCTTC.

The CDR3 DNA is TGTGCCAGCAGTGGACCATACTCCAGGGGTGCAACTAATGAAAAACTGTTTTTT. Encoded protein: CASSGPYSRGATNEKLFF. The J gene is TRBJ1-4, the V gene TRBV6-1; the D gene is possibly TRBD1 (6 bases). Germline-derived CDR1 and CDR2 are MNHNS and SASEGT. V was shortened by 4 bases and J by 0 bases, with 18 bases between the two germline ends. This CDR3 region has 18 residues.

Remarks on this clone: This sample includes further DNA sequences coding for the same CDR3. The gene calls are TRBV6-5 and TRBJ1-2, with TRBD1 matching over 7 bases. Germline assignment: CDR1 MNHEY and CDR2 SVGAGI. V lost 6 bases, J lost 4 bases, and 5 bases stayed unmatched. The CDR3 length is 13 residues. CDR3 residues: CASRRGGAYGYTF. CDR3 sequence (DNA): TGTGCCAGCAGGAGAGGGGGCGCCTATGGCTACACCTTC.

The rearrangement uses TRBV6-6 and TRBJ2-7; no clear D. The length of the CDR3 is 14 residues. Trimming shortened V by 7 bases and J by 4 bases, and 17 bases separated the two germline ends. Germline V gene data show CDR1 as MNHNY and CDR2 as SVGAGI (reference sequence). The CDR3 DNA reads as TGTGCCAGCACGGCAAGCACAGATCTATACGAGCAGTACTTC. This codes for CASTASTDLYEQYF.

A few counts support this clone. The CDR3 protein is CASSAGRINQPQHF. In nucleotides, the CDR3 is TGCGCCAGCAGCGCGGGACGGATAAATCAGCCCCAGCATTTT. The rearrangement uses TRBV10-2 and TRBJ1-5; D possibly corresponds to TRBD1 (5 bases). The germline V gene has CDR1 WSHSY and CDR2 SAAADI. This CDR3 has 14 residues. The V end lost 6 bases, the J end lost 4 bases, and 13 bases lay between the germline ends.

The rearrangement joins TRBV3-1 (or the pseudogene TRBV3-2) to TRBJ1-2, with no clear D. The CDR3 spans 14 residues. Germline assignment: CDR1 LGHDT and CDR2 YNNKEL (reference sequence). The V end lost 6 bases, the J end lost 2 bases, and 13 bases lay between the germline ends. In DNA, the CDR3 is TGTGCCAGCAGGCTGGGCAGGAACAACTATGGCTACACCTTC. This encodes CASRLGRNNYGYTF.

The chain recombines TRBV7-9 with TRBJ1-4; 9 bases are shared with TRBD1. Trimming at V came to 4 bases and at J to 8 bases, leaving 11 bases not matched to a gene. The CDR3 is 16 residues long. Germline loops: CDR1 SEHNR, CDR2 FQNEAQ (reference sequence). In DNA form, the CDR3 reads TGTGCCAGCAGCTATCCCGGGGACAGGGCAATGGAAAAACTGTTTTTT. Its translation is CASSYPGDRAMEKLFF.

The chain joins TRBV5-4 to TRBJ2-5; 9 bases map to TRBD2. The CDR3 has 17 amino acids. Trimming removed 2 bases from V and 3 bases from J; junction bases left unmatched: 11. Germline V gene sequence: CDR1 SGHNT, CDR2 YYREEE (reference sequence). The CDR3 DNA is TGTGCCAGCAGCTTCCCACTGGTAGCGGGAGAGGAAGAGACCCAGTACTTC. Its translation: CASSFPLVAGEEETQYF.

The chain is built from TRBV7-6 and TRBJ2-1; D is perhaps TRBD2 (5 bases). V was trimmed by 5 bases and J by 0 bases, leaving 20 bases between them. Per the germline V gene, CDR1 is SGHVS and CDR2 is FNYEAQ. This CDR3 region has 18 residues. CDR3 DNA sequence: TGTGCCAGCAGCCACCCCCTGGGTGGTGAGGGCTCCTACAATGAGCAGTTCTTC. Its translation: CASSHPLGGEGSYNEQFF.